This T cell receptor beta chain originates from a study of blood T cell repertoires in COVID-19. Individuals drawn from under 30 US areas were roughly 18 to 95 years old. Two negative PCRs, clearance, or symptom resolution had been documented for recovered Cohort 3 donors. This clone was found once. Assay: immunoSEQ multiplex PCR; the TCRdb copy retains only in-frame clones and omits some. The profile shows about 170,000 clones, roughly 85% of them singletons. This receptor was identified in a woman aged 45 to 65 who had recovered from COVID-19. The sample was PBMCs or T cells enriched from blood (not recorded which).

CDR3 in amino acids: CASSQWPYSNQPQHF. CDR3 nucleotides: TGTGCCAGCAGCCAATGGCCATATAGCAATCAGCCCCAGCATTTT. The V gene is TRBV3-1 (or the pseudogene TRBV3-2), the J gene TRBJ1-5; D uncertain. The CDR3 consists of 15 residues. Germline V CDR1 and CDR2: LGHDT, YNNKEL (reference sequence). With 2 bases removed from V and 0 bases from J, the gap between germline ends came to 8 bases.